This is a list of T cell receptor beta chains from one sample in a study of shared clonotypes between healthy human individuals. The assay was immunoSEQ multiplex PCR, and TCRdb's table has in-frame clones only and misses some. This sample has about 1,800,000 clones, with about 95% found just once. Specimen: naive CD8+ T cells sorted from blood. The source is a man between 18 and 29 years old in good health. CDR3s include the opening cysteine and the closing phenylalanine or tryptophan. D genes are given only for firm matches. Clone sizes are given selectively: once, few, many, or a class where the clone is expanded.

j_call clone_size v_call d_call cdr3_nt cdr3_aa
TRBJ1-5 NA TRBV11-2 TRBD1 TGTGCCAGCAGCGCAGGGGGATACAATCAGCCCCAGCATTTT CASSAGGYNQPQHF
TRBJ2-5 NA TRBV2 TRBD2 TGTGCCAGCAGTGATCCAGCGGGAGGCTTCCAAGAGACCCAGTACTTC CASSDPAGGFQETQYF
TRBJ2-3 NA TRBV7-2 TRBD2 TGTGCCAGCAGTTTACTAGCGGGAGGTTTCACAGATACGCAGTATTTT CASSLLAGGFTDTQYF
TRBJ2-1 NA TRBV4-2 NA TGTGCCAGCAGAGGCCCTTGGGGGGATGAGCAGTTCTTC CASRGPWGDEQFF
TRBJ2-1 NA TRBV4-1 NA TGCGCCAGCAGCCAAGGGGGCTATGAGCAGTTCTTC CASSQGGYEQFF
TRBJ2-3 NA TRBV10-3 NA TGTGCCATCAGTGTCTCAGATACGCAGTATTTT CAISVSDTQYF
TRBJ2-7 NA TRBV7-9 NA TGTGCCAGCAGCTCCAGTAGCGAGCGGAACTCCTACGAGCAGTACTTC CASSSSSERNSYEQYF
TRBJ2-7 NA TRBV4-3 TRBD2 TGCGCCAGCAGCCCAAGCTTTAAGGGAGGGCGGCACGAGCAGTACTTC CASSPSFKGGRHEQYF
TRBJ2-7 once TRBV27 NA TGTGCCAGTAGGTCGGGATCCTACGAGCAGTACTTC CASRSGSYEQYF
TRBJ2-1 NA TRBV5-4 NA TGTGCCAGCAACCAGGACGGAGAGGATGAGCAGTTCTTC CASNQDGEDEQFF
TRBJ2-7 NA TRBV7-2 NA TGTGCCAGCAGCTTAGGACTTAAATCCTACGAGCAGTACTTC CASSLGLKSYEQYF
TRBJ2-3 NA TRBV25-1 NA TGTGCCAGCAGTGAAATGGATCAATGGACAGATACGCAGTATTTT CASSEMDQWTDTQYF
TRBJ2-7 NA TRBV6-5 TRBD1 TGTGCCAGCAGTTACGGTACAGGGGGTACCTACGAGCAGTACTTC CASSYGTGGTYEQYF
TRBJ1-1 NA TRBV10-1 NA TGCGCCAGCAGTCACACTGAAGCTTTCTTT CASSHTEAFF
TRBJ2-7 NA TRBV27 NA TGTGCCAGCAGCACCGGTCCGCTAGCGCCATCCTACGAGCAGTACTTC CASSTGPLAPSYEQYF
TRBJ1-1 NA TRBV7-8 NA TGTGCCAGCAGCTTAGGGCGCGGCAGTAACACTGAAGCTTTCTTT CASSLGRGSNTEAFF
TRBJ1-3 few TRBV4-1 NA TGCGCCAGCAGCCAAGGGGTAAACACCATATATTTT CASSQGVNTIYF
TRBJ2-1 NA TRBV19 NA TGTGCCAGTAGTCCGGGACTTTACAATGAGCAGTTCTTC CASSPGLYNEQFF
TRBJ2-7 NA TRBV11-2 TRBD2 TGTGCCAGCAGCTCCTGGGCGGGAGGACCAGCCTACGAGCAGTACTTC CASSSWAGGPAYEQYF
TRBJ1-6 few TRBV19 NA TGTGCCAGTAGTATACGTCTCAGCTATAATTCACCCCTCCACTTT CASSIRLSYNSPLHF
TRBJ2-1 NA TRBV4-1 TRBD2 TGCGCCAGCAGCCTACTTGGGGGGGGAAATGAGCAGTTCTTC CASSLLGGGNEQFF
TRBJ2-2 NA TRBV6-5 NA TGTGCCAGCAGTTACTCGGGGGGAGAAAGCACCGGGGAGCTGTTTTTT CASSYSGGESTGELFF
TRBJ2-7 NA TRBV6-6 NA TGTGCCAGCACTTACGTTACAGCTGGAGCCTACGAGCAGTACTTC CASTYVTAGAYEQYF
TRBJ2-7 NA TRBV25-1 TRBD2 TGTGCCAGCAGTACTAGCGGGTCAACCTACGAGCAGTACTTC CASSTSGSTYEQYF
TRBJ2-7 NA TRBV5-4 NA TGTGCCAGCAGCCAAGACAGGACTCGACCCTACGAGCAGTACTTC CASSQDRTRPYEQYF
TRBJ2-7 NA TRBV7-8 TRBD1 TGTGCCAGCAGCTTGGGAGGGGACAGGGGAGCCTACGAGCAGTACTTC CASSLGGDRGAYEQYF
TRBJ2-7 NA TRBV13 NA TGTGCCAGCAGCTTAGTGGGGTCGGCCTACGAGCAGTACTTC CASSLVGSAYEQYF
TRBJ2-7 NA TRBV7-8 TRBD1 TGTGCCATCTTGGACAGGGAAAGTTACGAGCAGTACTTC CAILDRESYEQYF
TRBJ1-4 once TRBV5-4 TRBD1 TGTGCCAGCAGCTTGGGAGGGGGAGGGGACAGTGGAAAACTGTTTTTT CASSLGGGGDSGKLFF